Below are 9 T cell receptor beta chains sequenced from a single sample in a study of blood T cell repertoires in COVID-19. Measured with immunoSEQ multiplex PCR; TCRdb has only the in-frame clones, and not every one. Of 240,000 or so clones listed, approximately 84% are singletons. Sequencing input: PBMCs or T cells enriched from blood (not recorded which). These receptors all stem from a middle-aged woman with acute COVID-19.

This clone was seen more than once but under ten times. The chain joins TRBV25-1 to TRBJ2-5, with a possible D match to TRBD2 (5 bases). Germline CDR1 is MGHDK and CDR2 is SYGVNS. V lost 3 bases, J lost 4 bases, and 18 bases lay in between. The CDR3 contains 16 residues. In DNA form, the CDR3 reads TGTGCCAGCAGTGATGGTCAGAACCTTCGGGGAGAGACCCAGTACTTC. As protein: CASSDGQNLRGETQYF. Looking up the rest from reference TRBV25-1 and TRBJ2-5 gives the full variable domain: EADIYQTPRYLVIGTGKKITLECSQTMGHDKMYWYQQDPGMELHLIHYSYGVNSTEKGDLSSESTVSRIRTEHFPLTLESARPSHTSQYLCASSDGQNLRGETQYFGPGTRLLVL.

The chain carries TRBV11-2 and TRBJ1-6; no reliable D call. The CDR3 runs 15 residues. Germline CDR1 reads SGHAT; CDR2 reads FQNNGV. The V end was cut by 0 bases, the J end by 5 bases, with 8 bases between. DNA of the CDR3: TGTGCCAGCAGCTTAGAGGGCCTGAATAATTCACCCCTCCACTTT. Protein: CASSLEGLNNSPLHF.

The CDR3 DNA sequence: TGTGCCAGCAGCCTGGGAGGTGGCGCAGGATACGAGCAGTACTTC. It translates to CASSLGGGAGYEQYF. The chain combines TRBV3-1 (or the pseudogene TRBV3-2) with TRBJ2-7, with D possibly matching TRBD2 (6 bases). This CDR3 has 15 residues. The V gene's germline CDR1 is LGHDT and CDR2 YNNKEL (reference sequence). The germline V and J ends were trimmed by 4 bases and 4 bases, with 17 bases remaining between them.

In DNA, the CDR3 is TGTGCCAGCAGTTGGAGTAGCCCAAGTAGAGAGACCCAGTACTTC. Translation: CASSWSSPSRETQYF. The chain couples TRBV27 to TRBJ2-5; no clear D gene. Germline CDR1 reads MNHEY; CDR2 reads SMNVEV (reference sequence). With 4 bases removed from V and 4 bases from J, the gap between germline ends came to 16 bases. The CDR3 runs to 15 residues.

The rearrangement joins TRBV13 to TRBJ2-3; 9 bases are a match to TRBD1. V trimming: 5 bases; J trimming: 2 bases; junction bases outside the gene matches: 8. The CDR3 is made up of 16 amino acids. Germline V gene lookup returns CDR1 PRHDT and CDR2 FYEKMQ (reference sequence). The CDR3 is CASSPPQGANTDTQYF. CDR3 nucleotide sequence: TGTGCCAGCAGCCCTCCACAGGGGGCTAACACAGATACGCAGTATTTT.

V and J are TRBV29-1 and TRBJ2-4, with a possible D match to TRBD1 (6 bases). V was shortened by 3 bases and J by 5 bases, with 11 bases between the two germline ends. This CDR3 comprises 13 residues. The germline gives CDR1 SQVTM, CDR2 ANQGSEA. CDR3 protein: CSVERDNQNIQYF. CDR3 coding DNA: TGCAGCGTTGAGAGGGACAACCAAAACATTCAGTACTTC.

The genes are TRBV12-3 or TRBV12-4 and TRBJ1-3; possible D gene TRBD1, 6 bases. This CDR3 spans 12 amino acids. V was trimmed by 10 bases and J by 8 bases, leaving 15 bases between them. DNA for the CDR3: TGTGCCACCCAGATCCCAGGGGACACCATATATTTT. Protein product: CATQIPGDTIYF.

The chain employs TRBV19 and TRBJ2-3, with TRBD1 identical over 8 bases. Trimming took 2 bases from V and 5 from J; bases not matched to a gene: 6. Looked up from germline, CDR1 is LNHDA and CDR2 is SQIVND (reference sequence). The CDR3 length is 15 residues. CDR3 DNA sequence: TGTGCCAGTAGTATACAGGGGGCAAGGGGAGATACGCAGTATTTT. Its translation is CASSIQGARGDTQYF.

The V and J genes are TRBV19 and TRBJ2-3, with 9 bases fitting TRBD2. The V gene's germline CDR1 is LNHDA and CDR2 SQIVND (reference sequence). The CDR3 has 17 residues. V shed 8 bases, J shed 3 bases, and the junction held 15 bases outside the gene matches. CDR3 sequence (DNA): TGTGCCAGTTCCCTCCTAGCGGGATCGTTAGGAACAGATACGCAGTATTTT. Translation gives CASSLLAGSLGTDTQYF.